This T cell receptor beta chain is from a study of T cells expressing NK-cell markers. Study-level background: Sequencing of TCR beta repertoires drew on sorted CD3+CD56+NKG2C+, CD3+CD56+NKG2C- and CD3+CD56-NKG2C+ T cells. Seven sequenced donors out of eight were HCMV-seropositive, one seronegative.

Production of TCR beta cDNA relied on 5'RACE template switching with UMIs. TCRdb reprocessed the 5' RACE reads and reports one entry per CDR3 protein, with no DNA. Its table lists around 470,000 distinct CDR3 sequences. In germline, CDR1 is DFQATT, CDR2 SNEGSKA (reference sequence). The CDR3 runs 15 residues. The chain couples TRBV20-1 to TRBJ2-2; the D call of TRBD2 rests on TCRdb alone, since no DNA is present to check it. The sequence was collected from a woman between 50 and 59 years old in good health. The material sequenced was blood T cells: a sorted CD56 or NKG2C T cell subset, CD4+ or CD8+ T cells, or bulk PBMC T cells (not recorded which). This chain's CDR3 is CSARDRREGRGELFF.